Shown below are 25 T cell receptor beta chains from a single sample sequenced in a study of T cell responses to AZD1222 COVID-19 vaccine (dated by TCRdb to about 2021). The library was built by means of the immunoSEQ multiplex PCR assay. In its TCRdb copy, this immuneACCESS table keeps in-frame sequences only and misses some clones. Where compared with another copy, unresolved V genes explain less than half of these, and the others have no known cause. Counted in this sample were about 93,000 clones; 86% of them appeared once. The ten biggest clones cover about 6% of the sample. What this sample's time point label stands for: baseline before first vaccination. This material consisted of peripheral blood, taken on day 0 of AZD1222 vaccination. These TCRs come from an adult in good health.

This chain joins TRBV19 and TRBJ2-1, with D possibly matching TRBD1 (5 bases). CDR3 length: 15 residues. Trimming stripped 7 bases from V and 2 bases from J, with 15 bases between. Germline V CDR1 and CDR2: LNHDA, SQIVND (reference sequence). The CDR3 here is CASNNADRPYNEQFF. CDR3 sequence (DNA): TGTGCCAGTAATAACGCCGACAGACCCTACAATGAGCAGTTCTTC.

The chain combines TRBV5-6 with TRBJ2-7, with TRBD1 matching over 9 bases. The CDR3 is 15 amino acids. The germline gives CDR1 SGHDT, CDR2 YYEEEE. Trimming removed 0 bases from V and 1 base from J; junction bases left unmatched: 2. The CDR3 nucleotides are TGTGCCAGCAGCTTGGTTGGGACAGGGTCCTACGAGCAGTACTTC. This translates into CASSLVGTGSYEQYF. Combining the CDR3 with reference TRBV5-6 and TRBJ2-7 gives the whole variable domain DAGVTQSPTHLIKTRGQQVTLRCSPKSGHDTVSWYQQALGQGPQFIFQYYEEEERQRGNFPDRFSGHQFPNYSSELNVNALLLGDSALYLCASSLVGTGSYEQYFGPGTRLTVT.

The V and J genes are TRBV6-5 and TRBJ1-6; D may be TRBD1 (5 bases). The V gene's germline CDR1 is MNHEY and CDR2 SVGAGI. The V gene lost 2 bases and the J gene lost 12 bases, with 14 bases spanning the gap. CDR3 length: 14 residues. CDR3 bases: TGTGCCAGCAGTTACGGGGCGGACGGAGTACCCCTCCACTTT. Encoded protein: CASSYGADGVPLHF.

CDR3 protein: CASSLANREEQYF. As DNA, the CDR3 is TGTGCCAGCAGCTTGGCCAATAGGGAGGAGCAGTACTTC. The gene calls are TRBV5-6 and TRBJ2-7; D possibly corresponds to TRBD2 (5 bases). Trimming shortened V by 0 bases and J by 7 bases, and 11 bases separated the two germline ends. CDR1 is SGHDT, CDR2 YYEEEE, per germline. This CDR3 comprises 13 residues.

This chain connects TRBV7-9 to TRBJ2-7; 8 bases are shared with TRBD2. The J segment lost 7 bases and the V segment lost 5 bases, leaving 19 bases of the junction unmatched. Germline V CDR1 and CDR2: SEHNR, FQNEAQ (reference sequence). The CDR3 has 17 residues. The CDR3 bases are TGTGCCAGCAGCCAATTTCCGGGACTAGGCGTAAGGAGAGAGCAGTACTTC. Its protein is CASSQFPGLGVRREQYF.

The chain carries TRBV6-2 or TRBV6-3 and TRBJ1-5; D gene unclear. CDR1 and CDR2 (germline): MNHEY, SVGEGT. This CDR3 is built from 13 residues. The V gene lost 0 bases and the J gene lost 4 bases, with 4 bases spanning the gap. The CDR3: CASSYSQNQPQHF. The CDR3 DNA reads TGTGCCAGCAGTTACTCTCAAAATCAGCCCCAGCATTTT.

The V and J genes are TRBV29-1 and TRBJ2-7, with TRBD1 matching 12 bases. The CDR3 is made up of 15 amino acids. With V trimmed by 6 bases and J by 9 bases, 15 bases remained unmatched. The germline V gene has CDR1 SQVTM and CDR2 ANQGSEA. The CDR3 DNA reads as TGCAGCGTCGCCTCACCCCTGGGACAGGGGGCGGTGCAGTACTTC. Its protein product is CSVASPLGQGAVQYF.

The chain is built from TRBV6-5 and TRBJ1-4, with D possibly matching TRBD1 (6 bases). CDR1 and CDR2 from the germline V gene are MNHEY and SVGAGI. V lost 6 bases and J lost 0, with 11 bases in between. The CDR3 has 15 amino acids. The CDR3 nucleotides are TGTGCCAGCAGGACAGGAGAAGCAACTAATGAAAAACTGTTTTTT. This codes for CASRTGEATNEKLFF.

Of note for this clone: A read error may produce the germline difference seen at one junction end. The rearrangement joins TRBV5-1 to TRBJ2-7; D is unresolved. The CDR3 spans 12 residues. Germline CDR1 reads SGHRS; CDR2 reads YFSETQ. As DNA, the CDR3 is TGCGCCAGCAGGGCAGATGTCTACAAGCAGTACTTC. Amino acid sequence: CASRADVYKQYF. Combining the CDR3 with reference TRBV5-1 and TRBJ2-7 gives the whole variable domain KAGVTQTPRYLIKTRGQQVTLSCSPISGHRSVSWYQQTPGQGLQFLFEYFSETQRNKGNFPGRFSGRQFSNSRSEMNVSTLELGDSALYLCASRADVYKQYFGPGTRLTVT.

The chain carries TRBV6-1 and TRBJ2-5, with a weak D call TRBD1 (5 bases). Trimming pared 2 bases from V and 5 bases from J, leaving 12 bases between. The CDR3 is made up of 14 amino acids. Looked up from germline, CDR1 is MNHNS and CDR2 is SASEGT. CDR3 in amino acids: CASSEQAGWETQYF. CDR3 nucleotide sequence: TGTGCCAGCAGTGAACAGGCAGGGTGGGAGACCCAGTACTTC.

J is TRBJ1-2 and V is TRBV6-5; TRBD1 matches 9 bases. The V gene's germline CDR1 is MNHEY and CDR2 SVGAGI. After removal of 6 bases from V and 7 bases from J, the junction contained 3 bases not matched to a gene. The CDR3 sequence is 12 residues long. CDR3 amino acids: CASRTGGSGYTF. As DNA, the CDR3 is TGTGCCAGCAGGACAGGGGGGTCTGGCTACACCTTC.

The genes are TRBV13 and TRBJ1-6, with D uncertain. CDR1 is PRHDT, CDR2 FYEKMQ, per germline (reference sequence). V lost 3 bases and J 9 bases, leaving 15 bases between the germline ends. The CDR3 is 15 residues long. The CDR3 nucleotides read TGTGCCAGCAGCTTCTCTGATCTCGAGAGTTCACCCCTCCACTTT. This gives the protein CASSFSDLESSPLHF.

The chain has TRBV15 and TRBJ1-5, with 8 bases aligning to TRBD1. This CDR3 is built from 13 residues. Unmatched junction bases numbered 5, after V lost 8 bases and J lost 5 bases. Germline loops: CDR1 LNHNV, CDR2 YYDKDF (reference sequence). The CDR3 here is CATGYRGDQPQHF. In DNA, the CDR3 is TGTGCCACCGGTTACAGGGGGGATCAGCCCCAGCATTTT.

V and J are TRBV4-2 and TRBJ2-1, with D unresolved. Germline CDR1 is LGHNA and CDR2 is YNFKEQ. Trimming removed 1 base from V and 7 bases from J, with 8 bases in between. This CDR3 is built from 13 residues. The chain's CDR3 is CASSQGAVNEQFF. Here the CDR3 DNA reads TGTGCCAGCAGCCAAGGGGCCGTTAATGAGCAGTTCTTC.

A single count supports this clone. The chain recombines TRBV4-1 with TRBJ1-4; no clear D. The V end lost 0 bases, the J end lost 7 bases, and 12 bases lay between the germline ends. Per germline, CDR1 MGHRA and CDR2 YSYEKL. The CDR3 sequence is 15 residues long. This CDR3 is CASSQDMGFGEKLFF. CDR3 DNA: TGCGCCAGCAGCCAAGATATGGGGTTTGGTGAAAAACTGTTTTTT.

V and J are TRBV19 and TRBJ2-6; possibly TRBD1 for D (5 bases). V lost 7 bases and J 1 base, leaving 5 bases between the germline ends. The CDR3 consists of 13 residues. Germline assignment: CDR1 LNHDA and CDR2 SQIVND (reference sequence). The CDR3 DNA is TGTGCCAGTAAGGGGTCTGGGGCCAACGTCCTGACTTTC. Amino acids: CASKGSGANVLTF.

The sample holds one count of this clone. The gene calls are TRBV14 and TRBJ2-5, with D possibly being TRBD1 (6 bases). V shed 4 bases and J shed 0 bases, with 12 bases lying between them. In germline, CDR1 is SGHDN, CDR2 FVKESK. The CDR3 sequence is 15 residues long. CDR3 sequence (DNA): TGTGCCAGCAGCCGGGGGCTCAAGTACCAAGAGACCCAGTACTTC. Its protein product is CASSRGLKYQETQYF.

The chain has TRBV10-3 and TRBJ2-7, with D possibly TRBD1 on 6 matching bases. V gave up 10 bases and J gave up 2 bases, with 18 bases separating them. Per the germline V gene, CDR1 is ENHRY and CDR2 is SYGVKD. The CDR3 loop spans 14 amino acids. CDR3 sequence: CATRRSGEAYEQYF. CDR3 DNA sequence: TGTGCCACGCGACGATCAGGGGAAGCCTACGAGCAGTACTTC.

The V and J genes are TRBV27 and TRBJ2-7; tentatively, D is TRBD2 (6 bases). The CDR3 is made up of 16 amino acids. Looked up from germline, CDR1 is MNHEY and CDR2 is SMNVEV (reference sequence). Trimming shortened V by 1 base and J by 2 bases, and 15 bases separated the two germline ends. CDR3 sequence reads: CASSLFRGPGAYEQYF. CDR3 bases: TGTGCCAGCAGTTTATTTCGGGGCCCGGGGGCCTACGAGCAGTACTTC.

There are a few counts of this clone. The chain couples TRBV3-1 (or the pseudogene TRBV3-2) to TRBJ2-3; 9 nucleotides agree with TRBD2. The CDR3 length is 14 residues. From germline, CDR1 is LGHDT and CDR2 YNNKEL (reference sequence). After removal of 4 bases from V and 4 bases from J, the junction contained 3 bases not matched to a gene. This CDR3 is CASSPSGVPDTQYF. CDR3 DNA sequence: TGTGCCAGCAGCCCTAGCGGGGTCCCAGATACGCAGTATTTT.

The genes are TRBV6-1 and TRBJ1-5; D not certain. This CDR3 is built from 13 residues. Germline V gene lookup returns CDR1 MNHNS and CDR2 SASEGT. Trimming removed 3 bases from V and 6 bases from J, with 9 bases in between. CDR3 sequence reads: CASSDRSGQPQHF. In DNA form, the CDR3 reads TGTGCCAGCAGTGATAGGAGTGGTCAGCCCCAGCATTTT.

CDR3 in amino acids: CASSVSTGSYEQYF. CDR3 bases: TGTGCCAGCTCCGTCTCAACAGGGTCCTACGAGCAGTACTTC. The rearrangement joins TRBV18 to TRBJ2-7; weak D call: TRBD1 (6 bases). CDR1 and CDR2 (germline): KGHSH, LQKENI. V lost 6 bases to trimming and J lost 1 base, with 13 bases between them. This CDR3 is 14 amino acids long.

CDR3 nucleotide sequence: TGCGCCAGCGAACTGGGGGTTCGGCCCCAGCATTTT. The encoded protein is CASELGVRPQHF. The rearrangement joins TRBV10-1 to TRBJ1-5; tentatively, D is TRBD1 (5 bases). Germline CDR1 WNHNN, CDR2 SYGVQD (reference sequence). V was cut by 8 bases and J by 9 bases, with 14 bases left in between. The CDR3 totals 12 residues.

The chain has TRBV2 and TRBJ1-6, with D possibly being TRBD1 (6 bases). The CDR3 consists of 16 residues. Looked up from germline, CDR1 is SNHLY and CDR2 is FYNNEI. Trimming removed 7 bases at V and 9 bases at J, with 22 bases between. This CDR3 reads CASNLQGALEGSPLHF. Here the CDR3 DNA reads TGTGCCAGCAATTTACAGGGCGCCCTGGAAGGTTCACCCCTCCACTTT.

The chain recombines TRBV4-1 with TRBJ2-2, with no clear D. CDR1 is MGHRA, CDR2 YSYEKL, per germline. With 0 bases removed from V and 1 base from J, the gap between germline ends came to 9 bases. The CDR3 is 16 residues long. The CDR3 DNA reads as TGCGCCAGCAGCCAAGAGGGTACGGTGAACACCGGGGAGCTGTTTTTT. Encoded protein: CASSQEGTVNTGELFF.